These 17 T cell receptor beta chains were all obtained from the same sample, sequenced in a study of cytomegalovirus exposure and HLA in healthy donors. In the PCR, 60 Vbeta and 13 Jbeta primers were used. The table came from immunoSEQ multiplex PCR; TCRdb's copy has only in-frame clones and leaves some out. The sample lists approximately 190,000 clones, approximately 70% seen once, with 1.5% to 2% in the top ten. The specimen sequenced was PBMCs. The receptors derive from a woman younger than 45 in good health and CMV-seronegative.

This clone was detected a few times. This chain uses TRBV6-5 with TRBJ1-1; TRBD1 matches at 8 bases. Germline V CDR1 and CDR2: MNHEY, SVGAGI. J gave up 5 bases and V 0 bases, and 2 bases lay outside the gene matches. The CDR3 totals 14 residues. The CDR3 loop reads CASSYSRGQTEAFF. CDR3 nucleotides: TGTGCCAGCAGTTACTCCAGGGGGCAAACTGAAGCTTTCTTT.

The chain employs TRBV19 and TRBJ2-7; TRBD1 matches at 7 bases. This CDR3 is built from 13 residues. The germline V gene has CDR1 LNHDA and CDR2 SQIVND (reference sequence). V dropped 3 bases and J dropped 3; count of bases not matched to a gene: 2. CDR3 loop: CASSMGQLYEQYF. For the CDR3, the DNA is TGTGCCAGTAGTATGGGACAGCTCTACGAGCAGTACTTC.

The V gene is TRBV7-3, the J gene TRBJ2-3; TRBD2 matches at 8 bases. V lost 0 bases and J lost 0; bases outside the gene matches: 8. This CDR3 spans 18 amino acids. Germline V gene data show CDR1 as SGHTA and CDR2 as FQGTGA. CDR3 sequence reads: CASSLTFGGATSTDTQYF. The CDR3 DNA reads TGTGCCAGCAGCTTAACGTTCGGGGGGGCGACTAGCACAGATACGCAGTATTTT.

This clone was seen once. This chain uses TRBV15 with TRBJ2-7; 9 bases align to TRBD1. Germline-derived CDR1 and CDR2 are LNHNV and YYDKDF (reference sequence). With V trimmed by 5 bases and J by 1 base, 6 bases remained unmatched. The CDR3 sequence is 15 residues long. As DNA, the CDR3 is TGTGCCACCAGCCCCGGGACAGGGCTTTCCTACGAGCAGTACTTC. It yields the protein CATSPGTGLSYEQYF.

The rearrangement uses TRBV11-1 and TRBJ2-7, with TRBD1 identical over 10 bases. Per the germline V gene, CDR1 is SGHAT and CDR2 is FQDESV (reference sequence). There are 15 residues in the CDR3. V was clipped by 7 bases and J by 6 bases; unmatched bases: 12. The CDR3 sequence is CASTRKGTGAREQYF. For the CDR3, the DNA is TGTGCCAGCACCCGGAAAGGGACAGGGGCCCGCGAGCAGTACTTC.

This clone was seen a single time. The rearrangement uses TRBV19 and TRBJ2-7; 8 nucleotides align to TRBD1. Germline assignment: CDR1 LNHDA and CDR2 SQIVND (reference sequence). The junction had 5 bases not matched to a gene; V was cut back by 0 bases and J by 1 base. The CDR3 has 16 residues. Here the CDR3 reads CASSIEPTGASYEQYF. The CDR3 nucleotides are TGTGCCAGTAGTATAGAGCCGACAGGGGCATCCTACGAGCAGTACTTC.

This clone was seen a handful of times. The chain carries TRBV18 and TRBJ2-3; 7 positions match TRBD2. The V gene end was trimmed by 3 bases and the J gene end by 2 bases; junction bases not matched to a gene: 2. Germline CDR1 is KGHSH and CDR2 is LQKENI. This CDR3 comprises 14 residues. The CDR3 sequence: CASSPLAVTDTQYF. The CDR3 DNA reads TGTGCCAGCTCACCCCTAGCGGTCACAGATACGCAGTATTTT.

The chain has TRBV30 and TRBJ2-1; TRBD2 agrees at 10 bases. After removal of 3 bases from V and 10 bases from J, the junction contained 9 bases not matched to a gene. This CDR3 is built from 14 residues. Germline V gives CDR1 GTSNPN, CDR2 SVGIG (reference sequence). The CDR3 loop is CAWSPMGTSAEQFF. CDR3 nucleotide sequence: TGTGCCTGGAGCCCCATGGGGACTAGCGCCGAGCAGTTCTTC.

J is TRBJ2-5 and V is TRBV19, with a possible D match to TRBD1 (6 bases). Trimming shortened V by 6 bases and J by 6 bases, and 11 bases separated the two germline ends. Germline V gene sequence: CDR1 LNHDA, CDR2 SQIVND (reference sequence). This CDR3 is 12 amino acids long. The CDR3 protein is CASRNREKTQYF. The CDR3, as DNA: TGTGCCAGTAGGAACAGGGAGAAGACCCAGTACTTC. Full variable domain (rest looked up from reference TRBV19 and TRBJ2-5): DGGITQSPKYLFRKEGQNVTLSCEQNLNHDAMYWYRQDPGQGLRLIYYSQIVNDFQKGDIAEGYSVSREKKESFPLTVTSAQKNPTAFYLCASRNREKTQYFGPGTRLLVL.

The chain uses TRBV5-1 and TRBJ1-2, with 8 bases identical to TRBD1. The germline V gene has CDR1 SGHRS and CDR2 YFSETQ. The junction had 5 bases not matched to a gene; V was cut back by 4 bases and J by 6 bases. This CDR3 comprises 13 residues. DNA of the CDR3: TGCGCCAGCAGCGAAACAGGGGGAAATGGCTACACCTTC. This codes for CASSETGGNGYTF.

The V call is TRBV19, the J call TRBJ2-7; the D is unclear. Germline CDR1 reads LNHDA; CDR2 reads SQIVND (reference sequence). The CDR3 extends over 14 amino acids. Trimming pared 4 bases from V and 0 bases from J, leaving 10 bases between. CDR3 amino acids: CASSTRQDSYEQYF. In DNA, the CDR3 is TGTGCCAGTAGTACACGACAAGACTCCTACGAGCAGTACTTC.

This clone was observed a few times. The chain joins TRBV27 to TRBJ1-1; D is unclear. The CDR3 runs to 14 residues. Germline V gives CDR1 MNHEY, CDR2 SMNVEV (reference sequence). Trimming shortened V by 7 bases and J by 3 bases, and 15 bases separated the two germline ends. The CDR3 protein is CASTAAGYDTEAFF. The CDR3 DNA reads as TGTGCCAGCACGGCGGCGGGGTACGACACTGAAGCTTTCTTT.

The genes are TRBV6-5 and TRBJ2-5, with a weak D call TRBD2 (7 bases). The assigned J gene may be wrong: the sequence end matches TRBJ2-7 better. Germline V lookup: CDR1 MNHEY, CDR2 SVGAGI. The CDR3 spans 15 residues. The CDR3 DNA follows: TGTGCCAGCAGCCCCGAGGGGGGGAGATCCTACGAGCAGTACTTC. Amino acids: CASSPEGGRSYEQYF.

V is TRBV19 and J is TRBJ1-1; tentatively, D is TRBD1 (5 bases). CDR1 is LNHDA and CDR2 is SQIVND in the germline V gene (reference sequence). There are 12 residues in the CDR3. With 6 bases removed from V and 7 bases from J, the gap between germline ends came to 12 bases. CDR3 bases: TGTGCCAGTAGAACAGGCGGGGGTGAAGCTTTCTTT. Translation gives CASRTGGGEAFF.

V gene TRBV5-8 combines with J gene TRBJ2-3; 8 bases map to TRBD1. V gave up 0 bases and J gave up 1 base; unmatched junction bases: 7. The CDR3 has 17 residues. Germline values: CDR1 SGHTS, CDR2 YDEGEE. CDR3 sequence: CASSLENRGTRTDTQYF. The CDR3 DNA sequence: TGTGCCAGCAGCTTGGAGAACAGGGGGACCCGCACAGATACGCAGTATTTT.

The CDR3 protein is CASSESRGLARGGIDTQYF. In nucleotides, the CDR3 is TGTGCCAGCAGTGAATCCCGAGGGCTAGCGCGGGGGGGTATAGATACGCAGTATTTT. The rearrangement joins TRBV2 to TRBJ2-3; 9 bases align to TRBD2. CDR1 SNHLY and CDR2 FYNNEI come from the germline V gene. The CDR3 contains 19 residues. Trimming cost V 2 bases and J 5 bases; bases outside gene matches: 17.

This clone was picked up a small number of times. The gene calls are TRBV25-1 and TRBJ2-1; D might be TRBD1 (6 bases). Germline CDR1 MGHDK, CDR2 SYGVNS. CDR3 size: 11 residues. V dropped 6 bases and J dropped 10 bases, with 10 bases sitting between them. The CDR3 DNA reads TGTGCCAGCAGGGGGGCATCCGAGCAGTTCTTC. Translated: CASRGASEQFF.